A selection of T cell receptor beta chains follows, all from one sample in a study of blood T cell repertoires in COVID-19. Using immunoSEQ multiplex PCR, the repertoire was profiled, and TCRdb retains in-frame clones only, with some absent. Of about 44,000 clones in the sample, approximately 86% were seen once. The specimen sequenced was peripheral blood. The receptors stem from a woman aged 70-85 years with acute or convalescent COVID-19. Both conserved end residues are trimmed from each CDR3. Clone size appears in some rows only: once, few, many, or a class for an expanded clone.

j_gene,abundance,v_gene,CDR3aa
TRBJ2-2,.,TRBV7-3,ASSPPGTSGLRDTGELF
TRBJ1-6,few,TRBV5-4,ASSGSGRGSYNSPLH
TRBJ1-5,.,TRBV2,ASSPMGGGNQPQH
TRBJ2-1,.,TRBV28,ASSFQRQGDRASPIYNEQF
TRBJ2-2,.,TRBV6-4,ARDWSRLAAKNTGELF
TRBJ2-2,.,TRBV27,ASNSLFANTGELF
TRBJ1-6,.,TRBV27,ASGGGGFTLH
TRBJ1-2,once,TRBV30,AWSWTQKLYGYT
TRBJ2-2,.,TRBV5-4,ASSPGQGRAAGELF
TRBJ1-1,.,TRBV5-5,ASSSQQGVTEAF
TRBJ2-3,.,TRBV20-1,SASRGISTDTQY
TRBJ2-7,.,TRBV2,ASSEAPGSSYEQY
TRBJ2-7,.,TRBV7-2,ASSLASGALYEQY
TRBJ1-5,once,TRBV20-1,SASLSTGGRGNQPQH
TRBJ2-2,.,TRBV9,ASSPGLTGELF
TRBJ2-6,.,TRBV2,ASRGGAGANVLT
TRBJ2-2,few,TRBV9,ASSRFDSTGELF
TRBJ2-7,.,TRBV21-1,ASSSQEGLATVYEQY
TRBJ1-6,.,TRBV6-6,ASTLPPGKNSPLH
TRBJ2-3,few,TRBV10-3,AISESSEGTSTDTQY
TRBJ1-5,few,TRBV7-9,ASSLVAGISSNQPQH
TRBJ2-1,.,TRBV3-1/TRBV3-2,ASSWTRGEQF
TRBJ2-5,.,TRBV7-2,ASSLTTQETQY
TRBJ1-1,.,TRBV24-1,ATSDVTGGSETEAF
TRBJ2-1,.,TRBV10-2,ASSPAGTGNRNEQF
TRBJ2-7,.,TRBV28,ASSFGQAPYEQY
TRBJ2-1,.,TRBV24-1,ATSEPGTSGRVGYNEQF
TRBJ2-7,few,TRBV11-2,ASSFSSFSGGPYEQY